Listed here are 5 T cell receptor beta chains from one sample, sequenced in a study of cytomegalovirus exposure and HLA in healthy donors. Data came from immunoSEQ multiplex PCR; TCRdb stores just in-frame clones and leaves some out. The sample comprises hundreds of thousands of clones, roughly 87% of which are singletons, and more than 1.5% rests with the top ten. The sample consisted of PBMCs. These receptors came from a woman aged 18-35 years in good health and CMV-seropositive.

The chain recombines TRBV6-5 with TRBJ2-7; 13 positions agree with TRBD2. This CDR3 has 15 amino acids. The V gene end was trimmed by 5 bases and the J gene end by 4 bases; junction bases not matched to a gene: 5. The germline V gene has CDR1 MNHEY and CDR2 SVGAGI. The DNA of the CDR3 is TGTGCCAGCAGTCAGACTAGCGGGAGGATTTACGAGCAGTACTTC. This gives the protein CASSQTSGRIYEQYF.

This chain links TRBV15 with TRBJ2-7; a weak D match, TRBD2 (6 bases). The V end was cut by 3 bases, the J end by 2 bases, with 14 bases between. CDR1 is LNHNV and CDR2 is YYDKDF in the germline V gene (reference sequence). The CDR3 consists of 15 residues. The CDR3 sequence: CATSSRLDDTYEQYF. CDR3 nucleotide sequence: TGTGCCACCAGCAGTCGACTAGACGATACCTACGAGCAGTACTTC.

The V and J genes are TRBV29-1 and TRBJ2-3, with 7 bases lining up with TRBD2. V gave up 6 bases and J gave up 4 bases; unmatched junction bases: 13. The germline V gene encodes CDR1 SQVTM and CDR2 ANQGSEA. CDR3 size: 15 residues. The chain's CDR3 is CSVPREGPSPDTQYF. The DNA of the CDR3 is TGCAGCGTCCCGAGGGAGGGCCCTAGCCCAGATACGCAGTATTTT.

This clone was counted a single time. V and J are TRBV27 and TRBJ2-7; 9 bases line up with TRBD1. The junction had 12 bases not matched to a gene; V was cut back by 6 bases and J by 3 bases. In germline, CDR1 is MNHEY, CDR2 SMNVEV (reference sequence). This CDR3 has 16 amino acids. CDR3 nucleotides: TGTGCCAGCAGCCCAGAAAGTACAGGGGGCCTCTACGAGCAGTACTTC. Protein sequence: CASSPESTGGLYEQYF.

This rearrangement joins TRBV27 to TRBJ2-1; 8 bases match TRBD2. With V trimmed by 3 bases and J by 0 bases, 4 bases remained unmatched. The V gene's germline CDR1 is MNHEY and CDR2 SMNVEV (reference sequence). CDR3 length equals 16 residues. The CDR3 region is CASSFAGGPSYNEQFF. DNA of the CDR3: TGTGCCAGCAGTTTCGCGGGAGGCCCCTCCTACAATGAGCAGTTCTTC.